Listed here are 7 T cell receptor beta chains from one sample, sequenced in a study of T cell responses to AZD1222 COVID-19 vaccine. TCRdb's table, derived via immunoSEQ multiplex PCR, lists solely in-frame clones and lacks some. The sample shows 72,000 or so clones, over 85% of them seen only once. Sequenced here: peripheral blood, sampled on day 0 of AZD1222 vaccination. The source is an adult in good health.

This rearrangement joins TRBV5-1 to TRBJ2-7, with D uncertain. The germline V and J ends were trimmed by 0 bases and 2 bases, with 6 bases remaining between them. The CDR3 covers 13 residues. Germline lookup yields CDR1 SGHRS and CDR2 YFSETQ. CDR3 sequence reads: CASSLEVTYEQYF. The CDR3 region has the DNA TGCGCCAGCAGCTTGGAGGTAACCTACGAGCAGTACTTC.

The V and J genes are TRBV30 and TRBJ1-3, with unresolved D. Germline V gene sequence: CDR1 GTSNPN, CDR2 SVGIG (reference sequence). The ends were cut back, 5 bases at V and 2 bases at J, with 10 bases in the middle. The length of the CDR3 is 13 residues. The CDR3 DNA is TGTGCCTGGGGCCGTGGCACTGGAAACACCATATATTTT. Translating gives CAWGRGTGNTIYF.

This clone was found once. The chain couples TRBV6-5 to TRBJ2-1, with TRBD1 identical over 7 bases. V gave up 2 bases and J gave up 6 bases; unmatched junction bases: 4. The CDR3 spans 14 residues. Germline CDR1 MNHEY, CDR2 SVGAGI. The CDR3 region is CASSYLDRVNEQFF. Here the CDR3 DNA reads TGTGCCAGCAGTTACCTCGACAGGGTCAATGAGCAGTTCTTC.

The chain joins TRBV30 to TRBJ1-6, with a weak D call TRBD1 (5 bases). This CDR3 has 13 amino acids. Between the trimmed V and J ends, which lost 3 bases and 8 bases, there was a span of 11 bases. Germline lookup yields CDR1 GTSNPN and CDR2 SVGIG (reference sequence). The CDR3 loop reads CAWSPWGDSPLHF. The CDR3 DNA reads as TGTGCCTGGAGCCCCTGGGGGGATTCACCCCTCCACTTT.

This clone was seen once. This sequence joins TRBV6-1 and TRBJ2-7, with a possible D match to TRBD2 (5 bases). Germline V gives CDR1 MNHNS, CDR2 SASEGT. V dropped 1 base and J dropped 7 bases, with 11 bases sitting between them. This CDR3 region has 13 residues. The CDR3 reads CASSEVRGWEQYF. For the CDR3, the DNA is TGTGCCAGCAGTGAAGTACGGGGTTGGGAGCAGTACTTC.

The chain recombines TRBV9 with TRBJ2-7; TRBD1 aligns across 9 bases. The V segment lost 4 bases and the J segment 5 bases; nucleotides outside the gene matches: 7. The germline V gene has CDR1 SGDLS and CDR2 YYNGEE. The CDR3 is made up of 14 amino acids. CDR3 nucleotide sequence: TGTGCCAGCAGCACGCCGGGACAGGGTGACGAGCAGTACTTC. Its protein is CASSTPGQGDEQYF.

This chain joins TRBV7-2 and TRBJ1-2; a possible D gene is TRBD1 (5 bases). The ends were cut back, 3 bases at V and 4 bases at J, with 12 bases in the middle. CDR3 length: 14 residues. CDR1 and CDR2 from the germline V gene are SGHTA and FQGNSA. CDR3 coding DNA: TGTGCCAGCAGCTTGGTGACAGCTCTCTATGGCTACACCTTC. Protein product: CASSLVTALYGYTF.